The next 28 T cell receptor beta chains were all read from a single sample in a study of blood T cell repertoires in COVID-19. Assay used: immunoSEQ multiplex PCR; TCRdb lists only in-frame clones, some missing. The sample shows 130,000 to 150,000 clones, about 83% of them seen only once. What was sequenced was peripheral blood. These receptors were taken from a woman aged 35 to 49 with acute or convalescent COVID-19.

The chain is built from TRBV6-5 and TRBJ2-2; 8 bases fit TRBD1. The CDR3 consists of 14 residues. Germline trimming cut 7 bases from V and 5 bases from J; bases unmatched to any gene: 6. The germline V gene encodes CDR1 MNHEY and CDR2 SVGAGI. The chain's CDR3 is CASKDRGWTGELFF. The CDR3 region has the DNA TGTGCCAGCAAAGACAGGGGTTGGACCGGGGAGCTGTTTTTT.

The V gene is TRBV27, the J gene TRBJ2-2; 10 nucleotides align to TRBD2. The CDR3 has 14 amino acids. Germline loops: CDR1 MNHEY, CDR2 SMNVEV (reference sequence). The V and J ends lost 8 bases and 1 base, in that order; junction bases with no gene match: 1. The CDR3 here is CASASGGNTGELFF. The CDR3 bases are TGTGCCAGCGCTAGCGGGGGGAACACCGGGGAGCTGTTTTTT.

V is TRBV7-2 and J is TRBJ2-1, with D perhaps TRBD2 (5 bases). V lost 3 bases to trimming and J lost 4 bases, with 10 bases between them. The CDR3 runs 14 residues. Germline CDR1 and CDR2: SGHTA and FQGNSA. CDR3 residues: CASSFGETYNEQFF. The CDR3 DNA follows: TGTGCCAGCAGCTTCGGGGAAACTTACAATGAGCAGTTCTTC.

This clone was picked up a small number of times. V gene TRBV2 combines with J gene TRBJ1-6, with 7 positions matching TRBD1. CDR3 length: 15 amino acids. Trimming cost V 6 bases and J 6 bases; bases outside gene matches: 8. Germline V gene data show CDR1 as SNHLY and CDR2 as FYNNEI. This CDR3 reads CASRGGDSANSPLHF. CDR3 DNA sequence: TGTGCCAGCAGGGGCGGGGACAGTGCTAATTCACCCCTCCACTTT.

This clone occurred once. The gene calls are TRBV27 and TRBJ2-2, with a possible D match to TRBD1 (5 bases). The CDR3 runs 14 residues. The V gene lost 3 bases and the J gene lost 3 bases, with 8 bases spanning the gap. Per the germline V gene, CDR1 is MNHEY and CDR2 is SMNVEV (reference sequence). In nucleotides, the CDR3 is TGTGCCAGCAGTTTGGGGCTTCACACCGGGGAGCTGTTTTTT. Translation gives CASSLGLHTGELFF.

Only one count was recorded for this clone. The chain's CDR3 is CASSQVSGSAQYF. The DNA for the CDR3 is TGTGCCAGCAGCCAAGTAAGCGGGAGTGCGCAGTATTTT. This chain joins TRBV14 and TRBJ2-3, with TRBD2 matching over 8 bases. V was clipped by 1 base and J by 10 bases; unmatched bases: 4. Germline V gives CDR1 SGHDN, CDR2 FVKESK. The CDR3 runs to 13 residues.

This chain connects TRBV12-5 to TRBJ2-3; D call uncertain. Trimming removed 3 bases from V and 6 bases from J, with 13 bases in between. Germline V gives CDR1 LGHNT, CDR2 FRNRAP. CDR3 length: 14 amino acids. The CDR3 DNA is TGTGCTAGTGGTTTAACGCTAGGCGCGGATACGCAGTATTTT. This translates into CASGLTLGADTQYF. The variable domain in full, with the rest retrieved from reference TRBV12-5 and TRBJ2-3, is DARVTQTPRHKVTEMGQEVTMRCQPILGHNTVFWYRQTMMQGLELLAYFRNRAPLDDSGMPKDRFSAEMPDATLATLKIQPSEPRDSAVYFCASGLTLGADTQYFGPGTRLTVL.

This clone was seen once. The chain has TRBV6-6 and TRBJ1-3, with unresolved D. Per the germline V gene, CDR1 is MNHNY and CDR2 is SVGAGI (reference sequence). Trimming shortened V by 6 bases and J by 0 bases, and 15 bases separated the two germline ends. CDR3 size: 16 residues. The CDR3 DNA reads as TGTGCCAGCAGGGATTCCGGGTCCAACTCTGGAAACACCATATATTTT. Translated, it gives CASRDSGSNSGNTIYF.

CDR3 coding DNA: TGTGCCACCAGCGGACTTAGCACAGATACGCAGTATTTT. It is translated as CATSGLSTDTQYF. The chain uses TRBV24-1 and TRBJ2-3, with TRBD2 as a possible D gene (5 bases). Trimming removed 7 bases from V and 0 bases from J, with 7 bases in between. The CDR3 is 13 amino acids. The germline V gene encodes CDR1 KGHDR and CDR2 SFDVKD.

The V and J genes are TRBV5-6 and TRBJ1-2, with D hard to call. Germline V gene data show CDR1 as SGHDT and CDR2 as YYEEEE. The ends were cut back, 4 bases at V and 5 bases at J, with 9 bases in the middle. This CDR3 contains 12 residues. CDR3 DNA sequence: TGTGCCAGCAGCCCTTACCGGTATGGCTACACCTTC. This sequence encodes CASSPYRYGYTF.

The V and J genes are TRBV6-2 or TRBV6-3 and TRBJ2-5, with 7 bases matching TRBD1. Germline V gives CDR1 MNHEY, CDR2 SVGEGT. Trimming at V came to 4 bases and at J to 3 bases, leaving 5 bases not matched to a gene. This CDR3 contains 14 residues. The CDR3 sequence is CASSLSGGEETQYF. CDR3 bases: TGTGCCAGCAGTTTGTCAGGGGGAGAAGAGACCCAGTACTTC.

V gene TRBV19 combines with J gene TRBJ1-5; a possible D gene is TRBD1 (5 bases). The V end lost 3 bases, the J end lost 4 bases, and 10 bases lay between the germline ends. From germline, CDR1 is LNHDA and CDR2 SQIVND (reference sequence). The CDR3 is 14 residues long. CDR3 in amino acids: CASSMSRVNQPQHF. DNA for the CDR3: TGTGCCAGTAGTATGTCCAGGGTAAATCAGCCCCAGCATTTT.

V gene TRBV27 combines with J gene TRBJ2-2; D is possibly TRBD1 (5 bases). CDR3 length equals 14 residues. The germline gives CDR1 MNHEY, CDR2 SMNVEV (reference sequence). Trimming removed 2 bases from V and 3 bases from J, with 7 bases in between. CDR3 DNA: TGTGCCAGCAGTTTAGGGGCATACACCGGGGAGCTGTTTTTT. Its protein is CASSLGAYTGELFF.

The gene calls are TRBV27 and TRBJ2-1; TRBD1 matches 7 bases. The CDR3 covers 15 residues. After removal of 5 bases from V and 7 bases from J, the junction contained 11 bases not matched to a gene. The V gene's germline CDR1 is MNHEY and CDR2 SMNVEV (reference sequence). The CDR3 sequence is CASSLAGTVGNEQFF. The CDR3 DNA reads TGTGCCAGCAGTCTCGCCGGGACAGTAGGTAATGAGCAGTTCTTC.

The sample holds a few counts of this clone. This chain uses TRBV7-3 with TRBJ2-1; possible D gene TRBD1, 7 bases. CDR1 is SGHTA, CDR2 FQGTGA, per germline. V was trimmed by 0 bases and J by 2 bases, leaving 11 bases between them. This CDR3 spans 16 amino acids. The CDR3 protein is CASSLTTGTPYNEQFF. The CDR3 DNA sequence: TGTGCCAGCAGCTTAACGACAGGGACTCCCTACAATGAGCAGTTCTTC.

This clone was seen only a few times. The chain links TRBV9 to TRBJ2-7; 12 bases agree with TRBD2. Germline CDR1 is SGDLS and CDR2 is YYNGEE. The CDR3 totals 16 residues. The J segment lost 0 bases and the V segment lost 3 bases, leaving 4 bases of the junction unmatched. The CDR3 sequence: CASSAGLAGFSYEQYF. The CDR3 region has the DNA TGTGCCAGCAGCGCGGGACTAGCGGGCTTCTCCTACGAGCAGTACTTC. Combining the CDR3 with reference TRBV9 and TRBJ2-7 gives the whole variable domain DSGVTQTPKHLITATGQRVTLRCSPRSGDLSVYWYQQSLDQGLQFLIQYYNGEERAKGNILERFSAQQFPDLHSELNLSSLELGDSALYFCASSAGLAGFSYEQYFGPGTRLTVT.

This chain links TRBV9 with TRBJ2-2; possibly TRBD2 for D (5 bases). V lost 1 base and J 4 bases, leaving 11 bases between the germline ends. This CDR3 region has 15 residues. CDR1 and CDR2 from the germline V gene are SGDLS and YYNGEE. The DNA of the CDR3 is TGTGCCAGCAGCGTAATGGAGCGGACCACCGGGGAGCTGTTTTTT. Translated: CASSVMERTTGELFF.

CDR3 in amino acids: CASSQDLAGVYEQFF. The CDR3 DNA is TGTGCCAGCAGCCAAGATCTAGCGGGAGTTTATGAGCAGTTCTTC. The chain recombines TRBV14 with TRBJ2-1, with 10 bases aligning to TRBD2. The CDR3 spans 15 residues. Germline CDR1 and CDR2: SGHDN and FVKESK. J lost 8 bases, V lost 0 bases, and 4 bases had no gene match.

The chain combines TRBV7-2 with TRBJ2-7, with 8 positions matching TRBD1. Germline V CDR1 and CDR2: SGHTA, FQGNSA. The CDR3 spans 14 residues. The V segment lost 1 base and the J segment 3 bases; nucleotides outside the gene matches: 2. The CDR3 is CASSLGQGFYEQYF. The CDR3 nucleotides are TGTGCCAGCAGCTTAGGACAGGGGTTCTACGAGCAGTACTTC. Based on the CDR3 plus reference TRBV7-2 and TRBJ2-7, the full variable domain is GAGVSQSPSNKVTEKGKDVELRCDPISGHTALYWYRQSLGQGLEFLIYFQGNSAPDKSGLPSDRFSAERTGGSVSTLTIQRTQQEDSAVYLCASSLGQGFYEQYFGPGTRLTVT.

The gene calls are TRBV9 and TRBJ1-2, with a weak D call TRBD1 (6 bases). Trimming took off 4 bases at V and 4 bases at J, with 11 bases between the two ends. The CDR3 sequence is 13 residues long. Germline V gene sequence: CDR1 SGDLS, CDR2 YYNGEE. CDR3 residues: CASSPSDSYGYTF. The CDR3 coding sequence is TGTGCCAGCAGCCCCTCGGACAGCTATGGCTACACCTTC.

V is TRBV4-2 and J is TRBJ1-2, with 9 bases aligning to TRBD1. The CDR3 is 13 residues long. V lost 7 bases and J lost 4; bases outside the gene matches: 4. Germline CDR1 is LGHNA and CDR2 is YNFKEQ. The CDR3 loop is CASMMTGGYGYTF. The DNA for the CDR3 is TGTGCCAGCATGATGACAGGGGGCTATGGCTACACCTTC.

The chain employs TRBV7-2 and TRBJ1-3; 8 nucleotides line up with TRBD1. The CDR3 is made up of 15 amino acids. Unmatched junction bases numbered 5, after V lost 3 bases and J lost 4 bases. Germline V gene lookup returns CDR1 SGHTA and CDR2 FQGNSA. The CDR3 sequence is CASSFTGGAGNTIYF. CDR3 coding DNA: TGTGCCAGCAGCTTTACAGGGGGGGCGGGAAACACCATATATTTT. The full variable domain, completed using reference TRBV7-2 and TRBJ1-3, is GAGVSQSPSNKVTEKGKDVELRCDPISGHTALYWYRQSLGQGLEFLIYFQGNSAPDKSGLPSDRFSAERTGGSVSTLTIQRTQQEDSAVYLCASSFTGGAGNTIYFGEGSWLTVV.

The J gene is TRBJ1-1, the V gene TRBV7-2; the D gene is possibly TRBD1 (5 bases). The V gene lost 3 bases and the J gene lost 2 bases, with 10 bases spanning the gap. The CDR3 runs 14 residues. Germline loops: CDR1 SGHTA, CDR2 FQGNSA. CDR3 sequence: CASSFQGLNTEAFF. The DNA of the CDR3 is TGTGCCAGCAGCTTCCAGGGACTCAACACTGAAGCTTTCTTT.

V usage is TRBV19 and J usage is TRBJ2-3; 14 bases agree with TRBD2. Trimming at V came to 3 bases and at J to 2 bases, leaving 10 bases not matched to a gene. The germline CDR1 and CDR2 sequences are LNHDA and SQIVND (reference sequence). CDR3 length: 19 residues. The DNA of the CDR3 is TGTGCCAGTAGTATTAGGGGACTAGCGGGGGTAATGGTCACAGATACGCAGTATTTT. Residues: CASSIRGLAGVMVTDTQYF.

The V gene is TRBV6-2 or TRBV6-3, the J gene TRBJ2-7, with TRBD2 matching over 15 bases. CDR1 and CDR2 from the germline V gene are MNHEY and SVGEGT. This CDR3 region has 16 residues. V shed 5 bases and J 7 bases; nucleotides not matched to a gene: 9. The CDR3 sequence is CASSPGTSGRSMEQYF. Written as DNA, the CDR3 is TGTGCCAGCAGTCCAGGGACTAGCGGGAGGTCTATGGAGCAGTACTTC.

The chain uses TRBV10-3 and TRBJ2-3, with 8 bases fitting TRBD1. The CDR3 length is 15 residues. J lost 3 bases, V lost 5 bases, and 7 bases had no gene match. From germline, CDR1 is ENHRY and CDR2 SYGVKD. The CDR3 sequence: CAISPRGQGTDTQYF. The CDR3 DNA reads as TGTGCCATCAGTCCCAGGGGGCAGGGGACAGATACGCAGTATTTT.

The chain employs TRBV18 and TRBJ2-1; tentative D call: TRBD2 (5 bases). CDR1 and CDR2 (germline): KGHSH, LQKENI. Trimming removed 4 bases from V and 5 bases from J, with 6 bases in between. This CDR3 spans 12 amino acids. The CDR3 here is CASSRENNEQFF. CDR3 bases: TGTGCCAGCTCACGGGAGAACAATGAGCAGTTCTTC.

In nucleotides, the CDR3 is TGTGCCAGCAGTGAACAGAACTATGGCTACACCTTC. Translating it yields CASSEQNYGYTF. The gene calls are TRBV6-1 and TRBJ1-2; D unresolved. Deletions cut 2 bases from V and 2 bases from J, with 3 bases between. Germline V gene sequence: CDR1 MNHNS, CDR2 SASEGT. The CDR3 has 12 amino acids.